The source of this T cell receptor beta chain is a study of T cell responses to AZD1222 COVID-19 vaccine. Broader study findings: Epitopes outside B.1.351 and B.1.1.7 mutated regions reportedly drew nearly half of spike TCRs. There were vaccine-associated CD4 TCRs across spike, dominant at 160-218 and 743-854.

CDR1 and CDR2 (germline): MGHDK, SYGVNS. The CDR3 extends over 17 amino acids. The J segment lost 9 bases and the V segment lost 1 base, leaving 12 bases of the junction unmatched. Measured with immunoSEQ multiplex PCR; TCRdb has only the in-frame clones, and not every one. The sample consists of about 120,000 clones, around 86% of them appearing once. As to this clone: Antigen unknown.

Source: peripheral blood, taken 28 days after the second AZD1222 dose. The chain couples TRBV25-1 to TRBJ1-6; 7 positions agree with TRBD1. The TCR was taken from an adult who received the AZD1222 COVID-19 vaccine. The CDR3 nucleotides read TGTGCCAGCAGTGAATCCCGTGGCGGGACAGTGGTTTCACCCCTCCACTTT. Protein: CASSESRGGTVVSPLHF.